This T cell receptor beta chain originates from a study of Graves' ophthalmopathy and Graves' hyperthyroidism. Overall study findings and caveats: Ophthalmopathy progression was predicted with roughly 68% sensitivity and around 78% specificity.

TCR beta CDR3 regions were amplified from RNA transcripts. A first-round RT-PCR used HTBI primers, followed by a second-round multiplex PCR. MiXCR, run by TCRdb on the multiplex PCR reads, gives a single entry per CDR3 protein. The profile covers 650,000 to 900,000 distinct CDR3 sequences, with approximately 40% appearing a single time and 44% taken by the ten largest. Germline CDR1 reads SNHLY; CDR2 reads FYNNEI. This CDR3 region has 13 residues. Note on this clonotype: The target antigen is unknown. At one boundary the junction diverges from the germline segment, which might be a read error.

This sequence joins TRBV2 and TRBJ2-7; D gene ambiguous. The source material was peripheral blood. The TCR originated in an adult man with Graves' ophthalmopathy. As DNA, the CDR3 is TGTACCAGCAGCAGAGTTACACCCTACGAGCAGTACTTC. This gives the protein CTSSRVTPYEQYF.